One and the same sample provided the 10 T cell receptor beta chains below, sequenced in a study of glioma-infiltrating T cells after dendritic cell vaccination. The table came from immunoSEQ multiplex PCR; TCRdb's copy has only in-frame clones and leaves some out. The table shows 55,000 to 70,000 clones, with approximately 78% occurring only once. The sequences come from blood, collected before dendritic cell vaccination. The source is a human donor with glioblastoma.

The V gene is TRBV28, the J gene TRBJ1-5; maybe TRBD1 (5 bases). From germline, CDR1 is MDHEN and CDR2 SYDVKM. Trimming removed 6 bases from V and 4 bases from J, with 13 bases in between. This CDR3 spans 14 amino acids. The CDR3 coding sequence is TGTGCCAGCAGCTCCTCCGGGGGGAATCAGCCCCAGCATTTT. Its translation is CASSSSGGNQPQHF.

V and J are TRBV15 and TRBJ2-3; D is unclear. CDR1 and CDR2 (germline): LNHNV, YYDKDF (reference sequence). The V end was cut by 1 base, the J end by 4 bases, with 3 bases between. The CDR3 contains 12 residues. The CDR3 spells CATSRAADTQYF. CDR3 nucleotides: TGTGCCACCAGCAGAGCGGCAGATACGCAGTATTTT. The full variable domain, its missing parts supplied by reference TRBV15 and TRBJ2-3, is DAMVIQNPRYQVTQFGKPVTLSCSQTLNHNVMYWYQQKSSQAPKLLFHYYDKDFNNEADTPDNFQSRRPNTSFCFLDIRSPGLGDTAMYLCATSRAADTQYFGPGTRLTVL.

This sequence joins TRBV4-1 and TRBJ2-7; D perhaps matches TRBD1 (5 bases). Germline CDR1 is MGHRA and CDR2 is YSYEKL. The V end was cut by 0 bases, the J end by 2 bases, with 8 bases between. This CDR3 has 14 residues. CDR3 sequence reads: CASSQDQGPYEQYF. The CDR3 region has the DNA TGCGCCAGCAGCCAAGATCAGGGCCCCTACGAGCAGTACTTC.

This clone was detected only once. The chain recombines TRBV29-1 with TRBJ2-5; weak D call: TRBD1 (5 bases). The germline CDR1 and CDR2 sequences are SQVTM and ANQGSEA. The V end lost 2 bases, the J end lost 7 bases, and 17 bases lay between the germline ends. The CDR3 contains 14 residues. The CDR3, as DNA: TGCAGCGTTGAATTCGGTCAGGGCGTAGGGACCCAGTACTTC. Its protein product is CSVEFGQGVGTQYF.

The chain employs TRBV19 and TRBJ1-2, with TRBD1 matching 8 bases. Trimming removed 4 bases from V and 4 bases from J; junction bases left unmatched: 8. The V gene's germline CDR1 is LNHDA and CDR2 SQIVND (reference sequence). The CDR3 contains 15 residues. CDR3 residues: CASSTSRTGRYGYTF. CDR3 in DNA: TGTGCCAGTAGTACGTCAAGGACAGGGCGCTATGGCTACACCTTC.

The chain links TRBV5-1 to TRBJ2-5; tentative D call: TRBD2 (5 bases). The J call may be wrong; the DNA end is better matched by TRBJ2-7. Germline V lookup: CDR1 SGHRS, CDR2 YFSETQ. CDR3 length equals 15 residues. The CDR3 region is CASSFGPGLSYEQYF. The CDR3 DNA reads TGCGCCAGCAGCTTTGGTCCAGGACTCTCCTACGAGCAGTACTTC.

The V call is TRBV5-6, the J call TRBJ1-5; TRBD1 is a possible D gene (5 bases). This CDR3 spans 15 amino acids. Trimming took 1 base from V and 7 from J, leaving 15 bases between them. CDR1 is SGHDT, CDR2 YYEEEE, per germline. The CDR3 coding sequence is TGTGCCAGCAGCTTGAAATATGGGGGGGAGCAGCCCCAGCATTTT. Its protein is CASSLKYGGEQPQHF. Full variable domain (outside the CDR3, taken from reference TRBV5-6 and TRBJ1-5): DAGVTQSPTHLIKTRGQQVTLRCSPKSGHDTVSWYQQALGQGPQFIFQYYEEEERQRGNFPDRFSGHQFPNYSSELNVNALLLGDSALYLCASSLKYGGEQPQHFGDGTRLSIL.

This clone was seen only once. The DNA for the CDR3 is TGTGCCACCAGCAGAGGCAACGCGGATACGCAGTATTTT. Translation gives CATSRGNADTQYF. This chain links TRBV15 with TRBJ2-3; D is undetermined. The CDR3 runs 13 residues. Germline lookup yields CDR1 LNHNV and CDR2 YYDKDF (reference sequence). V shed 1 base and J shed 6 bases, with 8 bases lying between them.

This clone was detected a few times. The chain joins TRBV10-2 to TRBJ1-2; no clear D gene. Germline V gene data show CDR1 as WSHSY and CDR2 as SAAADI. The CDR3 loop spans 14 amino acids. Trimming removed 6 bases from V and 4 bases from J, with 15 bases in between. For the CDR3, the DNA is TGCGCCAGCAGCGGCGGAAGGAACTTCTATGGCTACACCTTC. Translation: CASSGGRNFYGYTF.

The chain carries TRBV6-1 and TRBJ1-3; D gene ambiguous. Germline assignment: CDR1 MNHNS and CDR2 SASEGT. The V gene lost 1 base and the J gene lost 0 bases, with 10 bases spanning the gap. This CDR3 has 16 amino acids. The DNA for the CDR3 is TGTGCCAGCAGTGAAGTAAACTTATACTCTGGAAACACCATATATTTT. It encodes CASSEVNLYSGNTIYF.